This is a list of T cell receptor beta chains from one sample in a study of blood T cell repertoires in COVID-19. The repertoire was sequenced with immunoSEQ multiplex PCR; TCRdb's copy has only in-frame clones and lacks some. In the table there are roughly 290,000 clones, approximately 86% of which are singletons. Sequencing was performed on peripheral blood. Receptors were obtained from a woman in her 30s who had recovered from COVID-19. CDR3s include the opening cysteine and the closing phenylalanine or tryptophan. Each record gives: D gene, V gene, clone size, J gene, CDR3 DNA, CDR3 protein. D genes are given only for firm matches. A row's size may be missing; if present it is once, few, many or a size class.

d_gene: -
v_gene: TRBV7-2
abundance: -
j_gene: TRBJ1-1
CDR3nt: TGTGCCAGCAGCTTAGTTGGGGAGGGGAGCACTGAAGCTTTCTTT
CDR3aa: CASSLVGEGSTEAFF

d_gene: -
v_gene: TRBV18
abundance: -
j_gene: TRBJ1-4
CDR3nt: TGTGCCAGCTCACCACTTGGCCGAGGTGAAAAACTGTTTTTT
CDR3aa: CASSPLGRGEKLFF

d_gene: -
v_gene: TRBV19
abundance: -
j_gene: TRBJ1-4
CDR3nt: TGTGCCAGTAGTATAGCAGGATATAATGAAAAACTGTTTTTT
CDR3aa: CASSIAGYNEKLFF

d_gene: -
v_gene: TRBV25-1
abundance: -
j_gene: TRBJ1-1
CDR3nt: TGTGCCAGCAGTATGCAGGGAGGGGGAAGCACTGAAGCTTTCTTT
CDR3aa: CASSMQGGGSTEAFF

d_gene: TRBD1
v_gene: TRBV19
abundance: once
j_gene: TRBJ2-1
CDR3nt: TGTGCCAGTAGTATGGAACTCTACAGGGGTACCTACAATGAGCAGTTCTTC
CDR3aa: CASSMELYRGTYNEQFF

d_gene: TRBD2
v_gene: TRBV19
abundance: -
j_gene: TRBJ2-4
CDR3nt: TGTGCCAGTAGCAGTACTAGCGGGGGCCAAAACATTCAGTACTTC
CDR3aa: CASSSTSGGQNIQYF

d_gene: TRBD1
v_gene: TRBV29-1
abundance: once
j_gene: TRBJ1-2
CDR3nt: TGCAGCGTCCATACAGGGGGCTCGGCCTCCAGCTATGGCTACACCTTC
CDR3aa: CSVHTGGSASSYGYTF

d_gene: TRBD1
v_gene: TRBV7-9
abundance: -
j_gene: TRBJ2-7
CDR3nt: TGTGCCAGCAGCTCCATCGACAGGGGGGGATACGAGCAGTACTTC
CDR3aa: CASSSIDRGGYEQYF

d_gene: -
v_gene: TRBV5-5
abundance: -
j_gene: TRBJ1-1
CDR3nt: TGTGCCAGCAGCCGGACAGTGTTTGAAGCTTTCTTT
CDR3aa: CASSRTVFEAFF

d_gene: TRBD1
v_gene: TRBV6-5
abundance: -
j_gene: TRBJ2-7
CDR3nt: TGTGCCAGCAGTCTCCGGGACAGGGGTTCCTACGAGCAGTACTTC
CDR3aa: CASSLRDRGSYEQYF

d_gene: TRBD2
v_gene: TRBV12-5
abundance: once
j_gene: TRBJ2-3
CDR3nt: TGTGCTAGTGGCCCCTTAGCGGGACCGCAGTATTTT
CDR3aa: CASGPLAGPQYF

d_gene: TRBD2
v_gene: TRBV7-9
abundance: -
j_gene: TRBJ2-2
CDR3nt: TGTGCCAGCAGCCTTAGCGGGGCCGGGGAGCTGTTTTTT
CDR3aa: CASSLSGAGELFF

d_gene: -
v_gene: TRBV2
abundance: -
j_gene: TRBJ1-1
CDR3nt: TGTGCCAGCAGTGACTTGGCGGCAGGGCCTGAAGCTTTCTTT
CDR3aa: CASSDLAAGPEAFF

d_gene: -
v_gene: TRBV5-1
abundance: -
j_gene: TRBJ1-1
CDR3nt: TGCGCCAGCAGCTCCCAGACAGGGAACACTGAAGCTTTCTTT
CDR3aa: CASSSQTGNTEAFF

d_gene: -
v_gene: TRBV4-2
abundance: -
j_gene: TRBJ1-6
CDR3nt: TGTGCCAGCAGCCAATCTACCCAATCACCCCTCCACTTT
CDR3aa: CASSQSTQSPLHF

d_gene: -
v_gene: TRBV11-2
abundance: -
j_gene: TRBJ1-1
CDR3nt: TGTGCCAGCAGCTTATTTCCCGGACAGCCTGACACTGAAGCTTTCTTT
CDR3aa: CASSLFPGQPDTEAFF

d_gene: -
v_gene: TRBV2
abundance: -
j_gene: TRBJ2-1
CDR3nt: TGTGCCAGCAGGGGTACTAGCCACACCAATGAGCAGTTCTTC
CDR3aa: CASRGTSHTNEQFF

d_gene: TRBD1
v_gene: TRBV24-1
abundance: once
j_gene: TRBJ1-4
CDR3nt: TGTGCCACCAGTGATACAGGGGTTAATGAAAAACTGTTTTTT
CDR3aa: CATSDTGVNEKLFF

d_gene: -
v_gene: TRBV3-1/TRBV3-2
abundance: -
j_gene: TRBJ1-4
CDR3nt: TGTGCCAGCAGCCAAGAGGAGGAAAAACTGTTTTTT
CDR3aa: CASSQEEEKLFF

d_gene: TRBD1
v_gene: TRBV19
abundance: -
j_gene: TRBJ1-1
CDR3nt: TGTGCCAGTAGTACAGGGGGTAGGGGGAACACTGAAGCTTTCTTT
CDR3aa: CASSTGGRGNTEAFF

d_gene: -
v_gene: TRBV5-1
abundance: once
j_gene: TRBJ2-7
CDR3nt: TGCGCCAGCAGCTTGGACAGATCCTACGAGCAGTACTTC
CDR3aa: CASSLDRSYEQYF

d_gene: -
v_gene: TRBV2
abundance: once
j_gene: TRBJ2-6
CDR3nt: TGTGCCAGCAGTTTCACAGGTTCCTCTGGGGCCAACGTCCTGACTTTC
CDR3aa: CASSFTGSSGANVLTF

d_gene: TRBD1
v_gene: TRBV7-9
abundance: -
j_gene: TRBJ1-2
CDR3nt: TGTGCCAGCAGGCACCTCTTAGGGACAGGCAACTATGGCTACACCTTC
CDR3aa: CASRHLLGTGNYGYTF

d_gene: -
v_gene: TRBV28
abundance: once
j_gene: TRBJ1-1
CDR3nt: TGTGCCAGCAGTTCTCCCTACACAGGGACACTTGAAGCTTTCTTT
CDR3aa: CASSSPYTGTLEAFF

d_gene: -
v_gene: TRBV27
abundance: -
j_gene: TRBJ2-5
CDR3nt: TGTGCCAGCAGTTCACAAAGAGGCGTTGGAGGCCAAGAGACCCAGTACTTC
CDR3aa: CASSSQRGVGGQETQYF

d_gene: TRBD2
v_gene: TRBV9
abundance: -
j_gene: TRBJ2-7
CDR3nt: TGTGCCAGCAGCCCCGGACTAGCGGGGGGCTACGAGCAGTACTTC
CDR3aa: CASSPGLAGGYEQYF

d_gene: -
v_gene: TRBV19
abundance: -
j_gene: TRBJ1-5
CDR3nt: TGTGCCAGTAGTACTAAAACAGGGCAACGGCGGGGCAATCAGCCCCAGCATTTT
CDR3aa: CASSTKTGQRRGNQPQHF

d_gene: TRBD2
v_gene: TRBV7-9
abundance: few
j_gene: TRBJ2-7
CDR3nt: TGTGCCAGCAGCCCAGGACTAGACTCCTACGAGCAGTACTTC
CDR3aa: CASSPGLDSYEQYF

d_gene: -
v_gene: TRBV3-1/TRBV3-2
abundance: once
j_gene: TRBJ2-3
CDR3nt: TGTGCCAGCAGCCAAGTGTCTCCAGATACGCAGTATTTT
CDR3aa: CASSQVSPDTQYF

d_gene: TRBD1
v_gene: TRBV19
abundance: -
j_gene: TRBJ2-7
CDR3nt: TGTGCCAGTAGTATAGCGGGACAGGGGGCAAGCGAGCAGTACTTC
CDR3aa: CASSIAGQGASEQYF

d_gene: -
v_gene: TRBV30
abundance: -
j_gene: TRBJ1-1
CDR3nt: TGTGCCTGGAAAACAGGGAGAGGTGAAGCTTTCTTT
CDR3aa: CAWKTGRGEAFF